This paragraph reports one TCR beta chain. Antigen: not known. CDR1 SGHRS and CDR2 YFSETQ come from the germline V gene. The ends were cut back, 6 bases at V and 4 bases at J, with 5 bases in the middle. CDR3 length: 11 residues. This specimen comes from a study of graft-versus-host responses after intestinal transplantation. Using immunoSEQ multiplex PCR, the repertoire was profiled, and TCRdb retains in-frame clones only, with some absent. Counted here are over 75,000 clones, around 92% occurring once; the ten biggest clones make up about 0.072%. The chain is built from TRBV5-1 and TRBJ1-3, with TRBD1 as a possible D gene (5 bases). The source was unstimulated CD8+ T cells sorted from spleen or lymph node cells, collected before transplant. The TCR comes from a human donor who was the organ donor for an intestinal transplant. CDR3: CASKGGNTIYF. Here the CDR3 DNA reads TGCGCCAGCAAGGGGGGAAACACCATATATTTT.